This T cell receptor beta chain was obtained from a study of CD8 T cells in ankylosing spondylitis. TCRdb reanalysed the 5' RACE reads using MiXCR and keeps one entry per CDR3 protein. The sample yields 450,000 to 550,000 distinct CDR3 sequences, about 5.7% seen once. Study results and limitations: Ankylosing spondylitis blood appeared to carry a characteristic TCR beta motif of several highly homologous variants. Reportedly, disease-linked clones are significantly enriched in ankylosing spondylitis patients' matched synovial fluid.

The germline V gene encodes CDR1 MNHEY and CDR2 SVGEGT. V was pared by 3 bases and J by 4 bases, with 12 bases between. The CDR3 spans 15 residues. This clonotype was recorded many times. Its matching antigen is unknown. The clonotype was recovered from a male donor with ankylosing spondylitis. Material: blood, either unsorted or a sorted T cell fraction (not recorded which). J is TRBJ2-2 and V is TRBV6-2 or TRBV6-3; D gene unclear. CDR3 region: CASSYVVGITGELFF. In DNA form, the CDR3 reads TGTGCCAGCAGTTATGTCGTAGGGATCACCGGGGAGCTGTTTTTT.